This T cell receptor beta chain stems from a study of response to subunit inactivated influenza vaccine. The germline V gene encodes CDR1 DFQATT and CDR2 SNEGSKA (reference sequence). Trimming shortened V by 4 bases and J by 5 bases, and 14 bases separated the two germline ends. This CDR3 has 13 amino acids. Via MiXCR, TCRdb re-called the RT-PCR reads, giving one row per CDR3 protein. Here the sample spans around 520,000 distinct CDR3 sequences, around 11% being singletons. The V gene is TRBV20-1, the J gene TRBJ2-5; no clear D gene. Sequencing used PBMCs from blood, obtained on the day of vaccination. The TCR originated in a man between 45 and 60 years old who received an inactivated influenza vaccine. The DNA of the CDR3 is TGCAGTGCTACTCTCAGGTCCTCGGAGACCCAGTACTTC. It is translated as CSATLRSSETQYF.